What follows are 16 T cell receptor beta chains derived from one specimen sequenced in a study of cytomegalovirus exposure and HLA in healthy donors. PCR amplification relied on 60 Vbeta primers (plus 13 Jbeta primers). TCRdb's table, derived via immunoSEQ multiplex PCR, lists solely in-frame clones and lacks some. Of around 85,000 clones in the sample, 80% were seen once. Sequenced: PBMCs. Source of these receptors: a man aged 45-65 years in good health and CMV-seropositive.

In this sample, this clone turned up once. The gene calls are TRBV12-5 and TRBJ2-3; 10 bases line up with TRBD2. CDR3 length: 19 residues. Germline V gene lookup returns CDR1 LGHNT and CDR2 FRNRAP. V lost 0 bases, J lost 4 bases, and 13 bases stayed unmatched. The CDR3 DNA is TGTGCTAGTGGTTTGGTACGTGGGGTAGCGGGAGGAGCAGCAGATACGCAGTATTTT. This translates into CASGLVRGVAGGAADTQYF.

The chain is built from TRBV7-2 and TRBJ2-3; D might be TRBD1 (6 bases). Per germline, CDR1 SGHTA and CDR2 FQGNSA. CDR3 length: 16 amino acids. Trimming shortened V by 5 bases and J by 0 bases, and 15 bases separated the two germline ends. The DNA of the CDR3 is TGTGCCAGCAGCCCGAGCAGGGGAGCTAGCACAGATACGCAGTATTTT. Residues: CASSPSRGASTDTQYF.

This clone showed up just once. The chain combines TRBV5-1 with TRBJ2-7; D gene unclear. Trimming shortened V by 4 bases and J by 2 bases, and 4 bases separated the two germline ends. The germline V gene has CDR1 SGHRS and CDR2 YFSETQ. The CDR3 has 11 residues. The CDR3: CASSLPYEQYF. The CDR3, as DNA: TGCGCCAGCAGCCTACCCTACGAGCAGTACTTC.

The gene calls are TRBV12-5 and TRBJ2-1; TRBD1 aligns across 7 bases. Germline V gene data show CDR1 as LGHNT and CDR2 as FRNRAP. With 1 base clipped from V and 7 bases from J, the junction kept 7 bases outside the gene matches. The length of the CDR3 is 15 residues. CDR3 sequence reads: CASGLARQGRNEQFF. The CDR3 coding sequence is TGTGCTAGTGGTTTGGCCCGACAGGGTAGGAATGAGCAGTTCTTC.

The chain is built from TRBV6-5 and TRBJ2-7, with 9 bases matching TRBD1. Germline V gene data show CDR1 as MNHEY and CDR2 as SVGAGI. This CDR3 is built from 15 residues. Trimming cost V 6 bases and J 3 bases; bases outside gene matches: 9. The DNA for the CDR3 is TGTGCCAGCAGCCTTACAGGGGGCGGCCTCTACGAGCAGTACTTC. Translated, it gives CASSLTGGGLYEQYF.

The V and J genes are TRBV29-1 and TRBJ2-1; 8 nucleotides line up with TRBD2. After removal of 4 bases from V and 6 bases from J, the junction contained 8 bases not matched to a gene. The CDR3 runs 14 residues. CDR1 is SQVTM, CDR2 ANQGSEA, per germline. In nucleotides, the CDR3 is TGCAGCGTTGCTAAAGCGGGAGAGGGCAATGAGCAGTTCTTC. It codes for CSVAKAGEGNEQFF.

The chain carries TRBV7-8 and TRBJ1-2, with no clear D. The germline V and J ends were trimmed by 4 bases and 4 bases, with 13 bases remaining between them. Looked up from germline, CDR1 is SGHVS and CDR2 is FQNEAQ. This CDR3 comprises 14 residues. CDR3 nucleotide sequence: TGTGCCAGCAGCTCCTCTCGGGTTACCTATGGCTACACCTTC. Its protein product is CASSSSRVTYGYTF.

The chain links TRBV27 to TRBJ1-4; perhaps TRBD1 as D (5 bases). V lost 4 bases to trimming and J lost 7 bases, with 13 bases between them. CDR1 is MNHEY, CDR2 SMNVEV, per germline (reference sequence). This CDR3 is built from 14 residues. The CDR3 bases are TGTGCCAGCAGTTGGGGGGGGTTTGGTGAAAAACTGTTTTTT. Translation: CASSWGGFGEKLFF.

The chain employs TRBV5-1 and TRBJ2-2; D remains ambiguous. From germline, CDR1 is SGHRS and CDR2 YFSETQ. The CDR3 sequence is 14 residues long. V lost 4 bases and J 4 bases, leaving 11 bases between the germline ends. CDR3 in amino acids: CASSPATVTGELFF. Here the CDR3 DNA reads TGCGCCAGCAGCCCCGCGACTGTCACCGGGGAGCTGTTTTTT.

The V gene is TRBV11-3, the J gene TRBJ2-1; TRBD2 aligns across 7 bases. The CDR3 covers 15 residues. Trimming cost V 4 bases and J 9 bases; bases outside gene matches: 12. Germline V CDR1 and CDR2: SGHNT, YENEEA. Here the CDR3 DNA reads TGTGCCAGCAGCTCCCTTACGGGAGGATGGGGTGAGCAGTTCTTC. Protein sequence: CASSSLTGGWGEQFF.

This clone has more than one count but fewer than ten. The chain combines TRBV6-5 with TRBJ1-5; D unclear. V was trimmed by 5 bases and J by 4 bases, leaving 9 bases between them. The germline gives CDR1 MNHEY, CDR2 SVGAGI. This CDR3 has 13 residues. DNA of the CDR3: TGTGCCAGCAGTAGGGCGGGAAATCAGCCCCAGCATTTT. This encodes CASSRAGNQPQHF.

This clone was seen more than once but under ten times. The chain employs TRBV7-7 and TRBJ2-5; 7 nucleotides match TRBD2. The germline gives CDR1 SSHAT, CDR2 FNYEAQ (reference sequence). V was clipped by 6 bases and J by 5 bases; unmatched bases: 12. This CDR3 has 15 amino acids. CDR3 amino acids: CASSAGTTKGETQYF. CDR3 nucleotides: TGTGCCAGCAGTGCCGGGACTACCAAGGGGGAGACCCAGTACTTC.

The chain recombines TRBV6-5 with TRBJ2-7; D is perhaps TRBD2 (6 bases). Per the germline V gene, CDR1 is MNHEY and CDR2 is SVGAGI. CDR3 length equals 15 residues. Trimming took 5 bases from V and 3 from J, leaving 17 bases between them. CDR3 sequence: CASSLWRDNYYEQYF. For the CDR3, the DNA is TGTGCCAGCAGTCTGTGGCGGGATAACTACTACGAGCAGTACTTC.

The chain is built from TRBV7-8 and TRBJ2-7, with TRBD2 identical over 8 bases. The germline CDR1 and CDR2 sequences are SGHVS and FQNEAQ. The J segment lost 3 bases and the V segment lost 5 bases, leaving 9 bases of the junction unmatched. The CDR3 has 15 residues. The DNA for the CDR3 is TGTGCCAGCAGCCCTACAAGCGGGAGTGGCTACGAGCAGTACTTC. Residues: CASSPTSGSGYEQYF.

This rearrangement joins TRBV6-1 to TRBJ2-5, with 10 positions matching TRBD2. CDR3 size: 15 residues. Germline V gene data show CDR1 as MNHNS and CDR2 as SASEGT. V was pared by 4 bases and J by 5 bases, with 7 bases of the junction left unmatched. The CDR3 region is CASSVTGTSAETQYF. The CDR3 DNA follows: TGTGCCAGCAGTGTTACCGGGACTAGCGCTGAGACCCAGTACTTC.

This sequence joins TRBV7-6 and TRBJ1-6; D gene ambiguous. Germline V lookup: CDR1 SGHVS, CDR2 FNYEAQ. The germline V and J ends were trimmed by 1 base and 7 bases, with 5 bases remaining between them. The CDR3 has 13 amino acids. CDR3 loop: CASSLDSNSPLHF. CDR3 in DNA: TGTGCCAGCAGCTTAGACAGCAATTCACCCCTCCACTTT.